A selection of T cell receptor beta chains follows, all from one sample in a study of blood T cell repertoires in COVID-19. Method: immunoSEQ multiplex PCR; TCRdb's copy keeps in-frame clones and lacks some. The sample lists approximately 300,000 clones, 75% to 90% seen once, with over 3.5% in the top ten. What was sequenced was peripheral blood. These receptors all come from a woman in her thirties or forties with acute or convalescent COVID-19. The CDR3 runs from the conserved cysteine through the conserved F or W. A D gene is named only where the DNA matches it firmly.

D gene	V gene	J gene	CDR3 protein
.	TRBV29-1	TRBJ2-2	CSVDRGTGELFF
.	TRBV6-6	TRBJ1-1	CASSNPQRDTEAFF
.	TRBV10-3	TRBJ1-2	CAISTANYGYTF
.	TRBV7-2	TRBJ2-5	CASSSNGGNKETQYF
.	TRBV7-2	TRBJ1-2	CASSVAAVKRTNYGYTF
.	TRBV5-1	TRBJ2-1	CASRNGQITYNEQFF
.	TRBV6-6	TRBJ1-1	CASSRTGNTEAFF
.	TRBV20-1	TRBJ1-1	CSATFLKIAFF
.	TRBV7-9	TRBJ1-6	CASQGSQSPLHF
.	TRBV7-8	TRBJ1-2	CASSLVSVGTNYGYTF
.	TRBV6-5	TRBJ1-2	CASSPLTENYGYTF
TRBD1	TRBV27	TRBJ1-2	CASSTGTGDGYTF
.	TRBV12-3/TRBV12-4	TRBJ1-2	CASLIKSFYGYTF
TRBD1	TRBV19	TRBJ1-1	CASRKQQGQGMVNTEAFF
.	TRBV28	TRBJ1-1	CASSRPGNTEAFF
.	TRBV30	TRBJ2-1	CALEPDNSYNEQFF
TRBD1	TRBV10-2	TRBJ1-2	CASSVDRAGYTF
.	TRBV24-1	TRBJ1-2	CATSDGPGHLNYGYTF
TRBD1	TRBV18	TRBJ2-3	CASSPDRVTQYF
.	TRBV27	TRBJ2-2	CASSSTGNTGELFF
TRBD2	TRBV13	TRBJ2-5	CASSLGLASQETQYF
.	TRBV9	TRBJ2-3	CASSVGGGATDTQYF
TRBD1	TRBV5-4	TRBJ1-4	CASSITGVGGEKLFF
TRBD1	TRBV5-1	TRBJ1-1	CASSLTGTVNTEAFF
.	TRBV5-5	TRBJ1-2	CASTPDGNYGYTF
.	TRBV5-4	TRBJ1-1	CASSFLGGVREAFF
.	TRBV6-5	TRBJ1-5	CASRTGEQPQHF
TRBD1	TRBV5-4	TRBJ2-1	CASRLSGTGGGVIRNEQFF
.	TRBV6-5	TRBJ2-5	CASSYSGGEGETQYF
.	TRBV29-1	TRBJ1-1	CSVVRGSAEAFF
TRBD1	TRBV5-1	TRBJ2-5	CASSSTGTGFQETQYF
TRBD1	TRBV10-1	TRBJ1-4	CASSARTGTNEKLFF
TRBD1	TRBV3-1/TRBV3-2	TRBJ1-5	CASSQQGENQPQHF
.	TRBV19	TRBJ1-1	CASSNGADSFF
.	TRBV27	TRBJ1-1	CASSLAGSSEAFF
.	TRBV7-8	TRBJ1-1	CASSLAPGGGGPEAFF
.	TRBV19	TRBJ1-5	CASSIEAGGSSNQPQHF
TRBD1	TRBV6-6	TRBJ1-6	CASDDRGRMIPLHF
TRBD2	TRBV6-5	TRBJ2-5	CATRGVAGGQETQYF